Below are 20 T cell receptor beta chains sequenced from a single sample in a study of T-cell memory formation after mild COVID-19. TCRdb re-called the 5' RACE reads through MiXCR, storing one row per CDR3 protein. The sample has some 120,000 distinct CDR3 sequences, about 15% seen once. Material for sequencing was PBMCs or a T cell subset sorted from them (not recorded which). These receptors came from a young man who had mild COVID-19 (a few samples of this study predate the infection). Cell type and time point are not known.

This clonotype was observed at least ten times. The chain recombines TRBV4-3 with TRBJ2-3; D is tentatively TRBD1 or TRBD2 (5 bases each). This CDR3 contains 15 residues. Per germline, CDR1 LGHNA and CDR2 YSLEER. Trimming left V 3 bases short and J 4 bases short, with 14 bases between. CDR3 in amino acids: CASSQRGRGADTQYF. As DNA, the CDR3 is TGCGCCAGCAGCCAGAGGGGTAGAGGGGCAGATACGCAGTATTTT.

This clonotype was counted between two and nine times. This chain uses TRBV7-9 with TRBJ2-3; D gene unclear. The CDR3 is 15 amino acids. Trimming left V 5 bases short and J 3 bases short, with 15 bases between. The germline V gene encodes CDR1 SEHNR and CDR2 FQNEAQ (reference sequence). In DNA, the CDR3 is TGTGCCAGCAGCAGGGTACCTGACCAAACAGATACGCAGTATTTT. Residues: CASSRVPDQTDTQYF.

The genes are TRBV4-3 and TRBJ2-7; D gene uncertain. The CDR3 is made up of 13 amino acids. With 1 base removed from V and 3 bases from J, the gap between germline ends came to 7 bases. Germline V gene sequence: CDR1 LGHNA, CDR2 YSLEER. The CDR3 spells CASSQGTGYEQYF. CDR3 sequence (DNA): TGCGCCAGCAGCCAAGGCACCGGCTACGAGCAGTACTTC.

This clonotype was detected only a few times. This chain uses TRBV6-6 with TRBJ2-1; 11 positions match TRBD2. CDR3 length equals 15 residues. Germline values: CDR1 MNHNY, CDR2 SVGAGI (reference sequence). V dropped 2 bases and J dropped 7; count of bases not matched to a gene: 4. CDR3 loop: CASSYRLAGLNEQFF. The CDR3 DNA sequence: TGTGCCAGCAGTTACCGACTAGCGGGGCTTAATGAGCAGTTCTTC.

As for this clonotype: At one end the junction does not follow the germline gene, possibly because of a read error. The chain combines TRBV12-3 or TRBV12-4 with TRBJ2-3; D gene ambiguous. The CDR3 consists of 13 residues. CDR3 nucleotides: TGTGCCAGCAGTTTATGGCAGCAAGAGACCCAGTACTTT. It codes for CASSLWQQETQYF.

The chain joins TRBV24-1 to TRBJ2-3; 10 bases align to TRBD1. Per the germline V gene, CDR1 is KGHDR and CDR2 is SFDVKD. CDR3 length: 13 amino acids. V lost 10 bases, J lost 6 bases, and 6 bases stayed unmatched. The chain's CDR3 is CATEDRGGDTQYF. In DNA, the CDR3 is TGTGCCACGGAGGACAGGGGGGGGGATACGCAGTATTTT.

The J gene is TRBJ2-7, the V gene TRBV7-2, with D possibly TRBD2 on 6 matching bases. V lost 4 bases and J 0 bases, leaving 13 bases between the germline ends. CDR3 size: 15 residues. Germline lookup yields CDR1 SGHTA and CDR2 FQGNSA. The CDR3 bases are TGTGCCAGCAGCTCGGGACTCCCGAGCTCCTACGAGCAGTACTTC. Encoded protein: CASSSGLPSSYEQYF.

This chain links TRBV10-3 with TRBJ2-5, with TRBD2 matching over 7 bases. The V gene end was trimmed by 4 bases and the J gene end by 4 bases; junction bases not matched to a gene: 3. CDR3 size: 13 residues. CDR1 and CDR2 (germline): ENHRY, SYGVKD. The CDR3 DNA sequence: TGTGCCATCAGTGTGCGGGGGACAGAGACCCAGTACTTC. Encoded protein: CAISVRGTETQYF.

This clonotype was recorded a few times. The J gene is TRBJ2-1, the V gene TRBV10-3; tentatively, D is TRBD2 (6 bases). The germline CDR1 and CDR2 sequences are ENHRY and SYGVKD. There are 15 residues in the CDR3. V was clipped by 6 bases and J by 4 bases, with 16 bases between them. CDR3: CAIRGFFGGYNEQFF. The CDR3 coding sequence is TGTGCCATCAGGGGTTTCTTCGGGGGATACAATGAGCAGTTCTTC.

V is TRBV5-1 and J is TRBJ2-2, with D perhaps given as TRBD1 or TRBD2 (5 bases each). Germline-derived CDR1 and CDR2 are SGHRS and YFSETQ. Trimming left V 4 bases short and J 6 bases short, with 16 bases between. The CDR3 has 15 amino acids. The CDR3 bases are TGCGCCAGCAGCCCCATGAGCAGGGACGCCGGGGAGCTGTTTTTT. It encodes CASSPMSRDAGELFF.

The CDR3 nucleotides read TGTGCCACCAGTGAACTGCTCCGGGACAGGTTTATCACTGAAGCTTTCTTT. Its translation is CATSELLRDRFITEAFF. The chain links TRBV24-1 to TRBJ1-1, with 8 bases that match TRBD1. Germline loops: CDR1 KGHDR, CDR2 SFDVKD. The CDR3 length is 17 residues. The trim removed 4 bases at V and 4 bases at J, leaving 13 bases unmatched.

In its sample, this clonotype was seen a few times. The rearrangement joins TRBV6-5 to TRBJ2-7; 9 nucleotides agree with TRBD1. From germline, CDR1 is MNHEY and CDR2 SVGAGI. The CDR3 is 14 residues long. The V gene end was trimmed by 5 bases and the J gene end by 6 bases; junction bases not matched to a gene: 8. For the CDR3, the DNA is TGTGCCAGCAGTGAATCACAGGGGGCCCCCGAGCAGTACGTC. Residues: CASSESQGAPEQYV.

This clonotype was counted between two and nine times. CDR3 coding DNA: TGCGCCAGCAGCCAACTAGCGGGGGGGTTCACAGATACGCAGTATTTT. Translating gives CASSQLAGGFTDTQYF. V is TRBV4-1 and J is TRBJ2-3; TRBD2 aligns across 12 bases. Germline CDR1 is MGHRA and CDR2 is YSYEKL. The CDR3 sequence is 16 residues long. Trimming cost V 2 bases and J 2 bases; bases outside gene matches: 2.

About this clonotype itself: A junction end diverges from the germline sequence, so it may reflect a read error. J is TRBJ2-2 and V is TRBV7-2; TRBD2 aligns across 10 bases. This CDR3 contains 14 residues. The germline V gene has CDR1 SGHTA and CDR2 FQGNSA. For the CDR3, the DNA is TGTGCCAGCAGCGTAGCGGGGGGCACCGGGGAGCTGTTTTTT. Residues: CASSVAGGTGELFF. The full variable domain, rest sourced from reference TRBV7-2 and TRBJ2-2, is GAGVSQSPSNKVTEKGKDVELRCDPISGHTALYWYRQSLGQGLEFLIYFQGNSAPDKSGLPSDRFSAERTGGSVSTLTIQRTQQEDSAVYLCASSVAGGTGELFFGEGSRLTVL.

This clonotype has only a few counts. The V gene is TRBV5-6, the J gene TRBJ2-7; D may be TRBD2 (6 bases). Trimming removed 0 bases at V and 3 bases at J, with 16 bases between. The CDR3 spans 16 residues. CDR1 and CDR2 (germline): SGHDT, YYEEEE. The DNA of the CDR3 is TGTGCCAGCAGCTTGGTTGGGACTCTGACCCTCTACGAGCAGTACGTC. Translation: CASSLVGTLTLYEQYV.

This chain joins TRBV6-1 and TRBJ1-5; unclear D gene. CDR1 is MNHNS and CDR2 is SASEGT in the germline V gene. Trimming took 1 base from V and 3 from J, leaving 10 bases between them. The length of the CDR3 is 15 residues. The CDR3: CASSEGRQINQPQHF. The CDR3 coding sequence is TGTGCCAGCAGTGAAGGTCGGCAGATCAATCAGCCCCAGCATTTT.

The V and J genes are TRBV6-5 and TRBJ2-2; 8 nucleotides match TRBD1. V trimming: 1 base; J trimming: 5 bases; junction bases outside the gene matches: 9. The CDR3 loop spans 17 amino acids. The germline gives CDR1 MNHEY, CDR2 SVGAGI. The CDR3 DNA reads TGTGCCAGCAGTTACTTATTCGGGACAGGCCGGACCGGGGAGCTGTTTTTT. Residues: CASSYLFGTGRTGELFF.

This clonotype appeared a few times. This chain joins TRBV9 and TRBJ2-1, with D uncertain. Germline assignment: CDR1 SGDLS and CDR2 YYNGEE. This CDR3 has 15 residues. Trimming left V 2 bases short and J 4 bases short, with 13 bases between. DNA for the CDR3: TGTGCCAGCAGCGTGACCGCCTCTCGGTACAATGAGCAGTTCTTC. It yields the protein CASSVTASRYNEQFF.

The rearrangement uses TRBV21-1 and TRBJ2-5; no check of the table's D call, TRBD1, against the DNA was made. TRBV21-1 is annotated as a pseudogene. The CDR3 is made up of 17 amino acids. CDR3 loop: CASSKERTGLIGETQYF. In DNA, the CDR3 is TGTGCCAGCAGCAAAGAGAGGACAGGGCTAATCGGAGAGACCCAGTACTTC.

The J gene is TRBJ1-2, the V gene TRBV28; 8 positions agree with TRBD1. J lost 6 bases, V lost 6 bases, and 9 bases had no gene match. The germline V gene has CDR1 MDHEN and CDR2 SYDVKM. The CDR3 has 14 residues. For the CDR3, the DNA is TGTGCCAGCAGCCCTCACTCGACAGGGGATGGCTACACCTTC. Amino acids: CASSPHSTGDGYTF.